Here is one TCR beta chain with its context. Its matching antigen is unknown. These data come from a study of T cell repertoires in cytomegalovirus infection. Across the study: Recently identified HLA-C-restricted CMV epitopes and well-studied HLA-B-restricted CMV epitopes were used by the study. Indicated by public TCR beta signatures were CMV infection and matching HLA type. Notes on the study in general: In two of eight donors, the top clonotype was HLA-C-restricted CMV-specific.

TCRdb processed the reads anew with MiXCR; each CDR3 protein has one entry. The sample holds about 470,000 distinct CDR3 sequences, approximately 40% seen once. The source was cultured PBMCs, collected from culture after CMV antigen stimulation. This TCR was sampled from a human donor in good health (CMV status not recorded). Some clones in this sample may be carry-over from other donors' samples.

This CDR3 is CASSLGRDRTIYEQYF. CDR3 in DNA: TGTGCCAGCAGCTTAGGCCGGGACAGGACGATCTACGAGCAGTACTTC. The chain is built from TRBV7-6 and TRBJ2-7, with 8 bases lining up with TRBD1. CDR3 length: 16 residues. Germline V gene lookup returns CDR1 SGHVS and CDR2 FNYEAQ. With V trimmed by 1 base and J by 3 bases, 8 bases remained unmatched.